The 8 T cell receptor beta chains below all came from one sample that was sequenced in a study of T cells after yellow fever vaccination (dated by TCRdb to between 2018 and 2021). Libraries were prepared through 5' RACE. The reads were generated on an Illumina HiSeq 2500. TCRdb reran the public reads through fastp at Q25 and MiXCR, keeping productive beta chains. Rows matching on CDR3 protein sequence are summarized as one entry with the most common DNA and genes. In this sample the table shows 450,000 to 600,000 distinct CDR3 sequences, approximately 16% of which occur a single time. Jointly, the top ten make up approximately 15% of the sample. The sample's treatment or condition label, decoded: live attenuated yellow fever vaccine strain. Specimen: PBMCs, collected less than 6 days after the first yellow fever vaccination. The receptors here all came from a man between 18 and 29 years old who received the YFV17D yellow fever vaccine.

The chain combines TRBV7-8 with TRBJ2-3; D is unresolved. Trimming pared 5 bases from V and 1 base from J, leaving 13 bases between. This CDR3 spans 15 amino acids. Germline assignment: CDR1 SGHVS and CDR2 FQNEAQ. The CDR3 coding sequence is TGTGCCAGCAGCCCCGTCGAGACCCGCACAGATACGCAGTATTTT. Its translation is CASSPVETRTDTQYF.

This clonotype was seen a few times. The chain uses TRBV7-9 and TRBJ2-5; D is unresolved. Trimming took off 5 bases at V and 2 bases at J, with 12 bases between the two ends. The CDR3 sequence is 14 residues long. Looked up from germline, CDR1 is SEHNR and CDR2 is FQNEAQ (reference sequence). Here the CDR3 reads CASSHGGRQETQYF. The CDR3 nucleotides are TGTGCCAGCAGCCATGGCGGCAGACAAGAGACCCAGTACTTC.

This clonotype showed up many times. The rearrangement links TRBV7-8 to TRBJ1-4, with D perhaps TRBD1 (6 bases). Trimming removed 5 bases from V and 6 bases from J, with 16 bases in between. Germline values: CDR1 SGHVS, CDR2 FQNEAQ. The CDR3 is made up of 15 amino acids. CDR3 in DNA: TGTGCCAGCAGCCCGTCCATCAGGGGCGATGAAAAACTGTTTTTT. As protein: CASSPSIRGDEKLFF.

V usage is TRBV29-1 and J usage is TRBJ2-2, with 7 positions matching TRBD2. Germline V gene lookup returns CDR1 SQVTM and CDR2 ANQGSEA. The junction had 12 bases not matched to a gene; V was cut back by 7 bases and J by 1 base. The CDR3 spans 16 residues. The CDR3 bases are TGCAGCGCTGGGGGGGAGGCTTCAGTGAACACCGGGGAGCTGTTTTTT. It codes for CSAGGEASVNTGELFF.

The J gene is TRBJ1-5, the V gene TRBV7-8, with 7 bases aligning to TRBD1. Germline CDR1 and CDR2: SGHVS and FQNEAQ. CDR3 length: 17 residues. V dropped 1 base and J dropped 0; count of bases not matched to a gene: 6. CDR3 region: CASSLVTGIYSNQPQHF. CDR3 bases: TGTGCCAGCAGCTTAGTGACAGGGATTTATAGCAATCAGCCCCAGCATTTT.

J is TRBJ2-1 and V is TRBV5-4; 8 bases fit TRBD2. The CDR3 is 15 amino acids. V trimming: 2 bases; J trimming: 6 bases; junction bases outside the gene matches: 7. Germline values: CDR1 SGHNT, CDR2 YYREEE (reference sequence). CDR3 in DNA: TGTGCCAGCAGCTTAACCGGACTAGCCTCCAATGAGCAGTTCTTC. Translated, it gives CASSLTGLASNEQFF.

The chain has TRBV2 and TRBJ1-1; D is unresolved. CDR1 is SNHLY, CDR2 FYNNEI, per germline. Deletions cut 7 bases from V and 1 base from J, with 13 bases between. CDR3 size: 14 residues. In nucleotides, the CDR3 is TGTGCCAGCACCGAAGGACTCCCGAACACTGAAGCTTTCTTT. Protein: CASTEGLPNTEAFF. The full variable domain, its missing parts supplied by reference TRBV2 and TRBJ1-1, is EPEVTQTPSHQVTQMGQEVILRCVPISNHLYFYWYRQILGQKVEFLVSFYNNEISEKSEIFDDQFSVERPDGSNFTLKIRSTKLEDSAMYFCASTEGLPNTEAFFGQGTRLTVV.

The V call is TRBV7-2, the J call TRBJ1-2; D gene ambiguous. This CDR3 is 14 amino acids long. The V gene lost 6 bases and the J gene lost 4 bases, with 15 bases spanning the gap. Germline V gene data show CDR1 as SGHTA and CDR2 as FQGNSA. The CDR3 DNA sequence: TGTGCCAGCAGTCCCACCCCTCGGGTCTATGGCTACACCTTC. As protein: CASSPTPRVYGYTF. The variable domain in full, with the rest retrieved from reference TRBV7-2 and TRBJ1-2, is GAGVSQSPSNKVTEKGKDVELRCDPISGHTALYWYRQSLGQGLEFLIYFQGNSAPDKSGLPSDRFSAERTGGSVSTLTIQRTQQEDSAVYLCASSPTPRVYGYTFGSGTRLTVV.